One and the same sample provided the 31 T cell receptor delta chains below, sequenced in a study of γδ T cells in repeated Plasmodium falciparum infection (dated by TCRdb to the early 2020s). The library was prepared using multiplex PCR. TCRdb lists the instrument as Illumina MiSeq. Clone calls in TCRdb were regenerated from the public reads with CATT, after which identical DNA sequences shared one row. Here the sample has about 57,000 delta-chain clones; about 1.5% occur a single time. The ten largest make up 15% of the sample. For bulk TCR repertoire analysis, Vgamma9/Vdelta2+ and Vdelta2-negative gammadelta T cell populations were flow-sorted out of peripheral blood mononuclear cells. Input material: gamma-delta T cells from blood. These receptors originate from a pool of human donors (malaria-infected and uninfected, not separated).

This clone was seen ten or more times. This could be a read error, since a much larger clone is one nucleotide away. V usage is TRDV1 and J usage is TRDJ1; 9 bases fit TRDD3. This CDR3 contains 22 residues. Per the germline V gene, CDR1 is TSWWSYY and CDR2 is QGS. The junction had 20 bases not matched to a gene; V was cut back by 0 bases and J by 0 bases. CDR3 amino acids: CALGELGSSRTGGHVDTDKLIF. CDR3 DNA sequence: TGTGCTCTTGGGGAACTGGGATCAAGTCGTACTGGGGGACACGTCGACACCGATAAACTCATCTTT.

This clone appeared many times. Other DNA sequences of this sample code for an identical CDR3. The rearrangement links TRDV1 to TRDJ1; tentative D call: TRDD2 (6 bases). The germline V and J ends were trimmed by 1 base and 4 bases, with 28 bases remaining between them. CDR1 and CDR2 from the germline V gene are TSWWSYY and QGS. The CDR3 covers 20 residues. CDR3 residues: CALGERLPPPTIIEFDKLIF. CDR3 DNA: TGTGCTCTTGGGGAACGGCTTCCTCCCCCAACCATTATAGAGTTCGATAAACTCATCTTT.

Details on this clone: The protein TCRdb gives is from a much larger clone and does not agree with this DNA's translation at residue 18, likely a read error; the protein shown here comes from the DNA. The chain joins TRDV1 to TRDJ1; 10 nucleotides agree with TRDD3. Germline loops: CDR1 TSWWSYY, CDR2 QGS. The CDR3 covers 21 residues. CDR3 region: CALGELLLVSSGGYAADELIF. The CDR3 DNA is TGTGCTCTTGGGGAACTCCTCCTCGTAAGCTCCGGGGGATACGCGGCCGATGAACTCATCTTT.

About this clone: The likely explanation is a read error, given a far larger clone one base away. This sample also contains other DNA sequences that code for the same CDR3. The CDR3 region has the DNA TGTGCTCTTGGGGAACTAGGCTCTATGGTTGGACATCACTCTCCCTGGGGATGGGATAAACTCATCTTT. It translates to CALGELGSMVGHHSPWGWDKLIF. The gene calls are TRDV1 and TRDJ1; weak D call: TRDD3 (6 bases). Germline lookup yields CDR1 TSWWSYY and CDR2 QGS. With 0 bases removed from V and 5 bases from J, the gap between germline ends came to 37 bases. This CDR3 region has 23 residues.

Worth noting for this clone: The protein in TCRdb stems from a much larger clone and differs at residue 16 from this DNA's translation, likely a read error; here the protein is translated from the DNA. The chain recombines TRDV1 with TRDJ1; 8 bases match TRDD3. TCRdb does not report a J gene; here it was assigned by matching the DNA to germline references. Germline CDR1 reads TSWWSYY; CDR2 reads QGS. This CDR3 comprises 21 residues. Trimming took 0 bases from V and 4 from J; bases not matched to a gene: 22. CDR3 sequence (DNA): TGTGCTCTTGGGGAACTCAAGCCCCACGGCGGGGATACAAGGTACATCGATAAACTCATCTTT. It encodes CALGELKPHGGDTRYIDKLIF.

This clone was observed many times. It differs at one base from a far larger clone, so likely a read error. This specimen includes other DNA sequences encoding the same CDR3. The chain has TRDV1 and TRDJ1; D may match TRDD2 or TRDD3 (7 bases each). Germline-derived CDR1 and CDR2 are TSWWSYY and QGS. The CDR3 spans 20 residues. The CDR3 spells CALGGSFFLLMGIVTDKLIF. CDR3 bases: TGTGCCCTTGGGGGGTCCTTTTTCCTACTCATGGGGATAGTAACCGATAAACTCATCTTT.

This clone has only a few counts. The chain recombines TRDV1 with TRDJ1; TRDD3 agrees at 8 bases. This CDR3 has 23 residues. In germline, CDR1 is TSWWSYY, CDR2 QGS. The V and J ends lost 0 bases and 0 bases, in that order; junction bases with no gene match: 24. The chain's CDR3 is CALGELAQTQGYWGPMDTDKLIF. The DNA for the CDR3 is TGTGCTCTTGGGGAACTAGCGCAAACCCAGGGGTACTGGGGGCCGATGGACACCGATAAACTCATCTTT.

For this clone: The amino acid sequence in TCRdb belongs to a much larger clone and departs from this DNA's translation at residue 13, likely a sequencing read error; the sequence shown is translated from the DNA. The chain carries TRDV1 and TRDJ1, with 7 bases identical to TRDD2. CDR3 length equals 19 residues. With V trimmed by 5 bases and J by 1 base, 19 bases remained unmatched. Germline V gene sequence: CDR1 TSWWSYY, CDR2 QGS. The CDR3 spells CALGTSIPTVWECTDKLIF. CDR3 coding DNA: TGTGCTCTTGGGACCTCTATTCCTACAGTGTGGGAGTGCACCGATAAACTCATCTTT.

This chain joins TRDV1 and TRDJ1; 13 bases agree with TRDD3. TCRdb does not report a J gene; here it was assigned by matching the DNA to germline references. The CDR3 has 26 residues. Trimming removed 0 bases from V and 3 bases from J; junction bases left unmatched: 31. The germline V gene encodes CDR1 TSWWSYY and CDR2 QGS. This CDR3 is CALGELSHGFLREPYWGIRYADKLIF. The CDR3 coding sequence is TGTGCTCTTGGGGAACTTAGTCATGGGTTCCTAAGGGAGCCGTACTGGGGGATACGCTATGCCGATAAACTCATCTTT.

As to this clone: Since a far larger clone is one base different, this is likely a read error. The same CDR3 can be traced to other DNA sequences in this sample. DNA for the CDR3: TGTGCTCTTGGGGAACTTGCCCGAAAGGGGCTTGGGGGATACCCCCTCGATTCCGGTACCCTTTACACCGATAAACTCATCTTT. Translation: CALGELARKGLGGYPLDSGTLYTDKLIF. The chain links TRDV1 to TRDJ1, with TRDD3 identical over 10 bases. Matching the DNA to germline supplied the J gene, which TCRdb does not give. The V and J ends lost 0 bases and 0 bases, in that order; junction bases with no gene match: 37. CDR1 and CDR2 from the germline V gene are TSWWSYY and QGS. This CDR3 has 28 residues.

Note on this clone: The likely explanation is a read error, given a far larger clone one base away. At the DNA level, this CDR3 is encoded by other sequences in the same sample as well. This chain connects TRDV1 to TRDJ1, with a tentative D call TRDD2 (5 bases). The CDR3 is made up of 13 amino acids. Trimming cost V 0 bases and J 6 bases, with 8 bases left between them. Germline values: CDR1 TSWWSYY, CDR2 QGS. CDR3 bases: TGTGCTCTTGGGGAACTAGTTTCCTATAAACTCATCTTT. Translation: CALGELVSYKLIF.

As for this clone: A far bigger clonotype differs at one base, so this is likely a read error. The sample carries other DNA sequences with the same CDR3. V usage is TRDV2 and J usage is TRDJ1; 12 bases are shared with TRDD3. TCRdb carries no J gene annotation; the J gene was assigned here by matching the DNA with germline. This CDR3 contains 19 residues. Germline V lookup: CDR1 GEAIGNYY, CDR2 EKD. Trimming cost V 7 bases and J 6 bases; bases outside gene matches: 23. CDR3 nucleotide sequence: TGTGCCTGCGACGGTCGGCCTTCCTACGCTGGGGGATACGGGAATAAACTCATCTTT. This translates into CACDGRPSYAGGYGNKLIF.

A word on this clone: The TCRdb protein comes from a much larger clone and disagrees with this DNA's translation at residue 19, likely due to a read error; the protein given here is derived from the DNA. No call exists for the J gene, whereas the V gene is TRDV1. The CDR3 is 21 residues long. Germline assignment: CDR1 TSWWSYY and CDR2 QGS. CDR3 sequence reads: CALGRALPIVLLPLYTDKPIF. CDR3 nucleotide sequence: TGTGCTCTTGGCAGGGCGCTTCCTATCGTGCTACTGCCTTTGTACACCGATAAACCCATCTTT.

With respect to this clone: The TCRdb protein, from a much larger clone, departs from this DNA's translation at residue 6, likely by read error; the protein shown derives from the DNA. Other DNA sequences of this sample code for an identical CDR3. The V and J genes are TRDV1 and TRDJ1, with TRDD3 matching 12 bases. No J gene is reported in TCRdb; it was inferred here by comparing the DNA with germline. Germline CDR1 is TSWWSYY and CDR2 is QGS. V shed 2 bases, J shed 3 bases, and the junction held 22 bases outside the gene matches. The CDR3 totals 22 residues. Written as DNA, the CDR3 is TGTGCTCTTGGGGAAGCATTTGGTTCCTACGAAGAAGCTGGGGGATACGCCGATAAACTCATCTTT. Residues: CALGEAFGSYEEAGGYADKLIF.

In its sample, this clone was seen a few times. With only one base between it and a far larger clone, this is likely a read error. Other DNA variants within this sample encode the same CDR3. The J gene is TRDJ1, the V gene TRDV1; D uncertain. Germline CDR1 and CDR2: TSWWSYY and QGS. Trimming left V 3 bases short and J 0 bases short, with 35 bases between. This CDR3 is built from 23 residues. CDR3 loop: CALGELITKFSSPEGPYTDKLIF. CDR3 coding DNA: TGTGCTCTTGGGGAGCTAATAACAAAGTTTAGTTCCCCCGAGGGGCCATACACCGATAAACTCATCTTT.

This clone came up a few times. With only one base between it and a far larger clone, this is likely a read error. V and J are TRDV1 and TRDJ1; 10 bases are shared with TRDD3. The J gene, not given by TCRdb, was assigned here from a germline match of the nucleotide sequence. CDR3 length: 22 amino acids. V dropped 3 bases and J dropped 0; count of bases not matched to a gene: 22. The V gene's germline CDR1 is TSWWSYY and CDR2 QGS. The CDR3 loop reads CALGELPPPVLGDATYTDKLIF. In nucleotides, the CDR3 is TGTGCTCTTGGGGAGCTTCCCCCCCCAGTACTGGGGGATGCAACGTACACCGATAAACTCATCTTT.

The CDR3 sequence: CALGELQTLLVTGDLDTDKLIF. As DNA, the CDR3 is TGTGCTCTTGGGGAACTCCAAACCTTGTTAGTGACGGGGGATTTGGACACCGATAAACTCATCTTT. The genes are TRDV1 and TRDJ1; 7 bases agree with TRDD3. The J gene comes from matching the DNA to germline here; TCRdb lacks it. Germline V gene lookup returns CDR1 TSWWSYY and CDR2 QGS. This CDR3 is built from 22 residues. V gave up 0 bases and J gave up 0 bases; unmatched junction bases: 22.

With regard to this clone: TCRdb attributes to this sequence the protein of a much larger clone, which differs from the DNA translation at residue 11; a read error is likely, and the protein displayed is translated from the DNA. The CDR3 bases are TGTGCCTGTGACTCCGTACTGGGGGATACGGGGAGCTCCTGGGACACCCGACAGATGTTTTTC. It translates to CACDSVLGDTGSSWDTRQMFF. The V gene is TRDV2, the J gene TRDJ3; 13 bases align to TRDD3. No J gene is reported in TCRdb; it was inferred here by comparing the DNA with germline. V gave up 3 bases and J gave up 0 bases; unmatched junction bases: 10. Germline assignment: CDR1 GEAIGNYY and CDR2 EKD. CDR3 length equals 21 residues.

With respect to this clone: TCRdb attributes to this sequence the protein of a much larger clone, which differs from the DNA translation at residue 12; a read error is likely, and the protein displayed is translated from the DNA. V gene TRDV1 combines with J gene TRDJ1; 7 bases agree with TRDD3. The trim removed 3 bases at V and 3 bases at J, leaving 13 bases unmatched. The CDR3 runs to 17 residues. Germline-derived CDR1 and CDR2 are TSWWSYY and QGS. The CDR3 spells CALGDARLGIHADKLIF. The CDR3 DNA is TGTGCTCTTGGGGATGCCCGACTGGGGATCCATGCCGATAAACTCATCTTT.

As for this clone: TCRdb has a much larger clone's protein, which differs at residue 15 from the translation of this DNA, likely because of a read error; what is shown is the protein translated from the DNA. The CDR3, as DNA: TGTGCCCTCCCCAGGGGGGGCCTACTCGACTGGGGGATACGTAGAACCGATAAACTCATCTTT. This codes for CALPRGGLLDWGIRRTDKLIF. The genes are TRDV3 and TRDJ1; 13 bases are shared with TRDD3. This CDR3 region has 21 residues. Trimming at V came to 5 bases and at J to 2 bases, leaving 26 bases not matched to a gene. CDR1 TVYSNPD and CDR2 GDNSRS come from the germline V gene (reference sequence).

This clone has a count of ten or more. This DNA's translation and the protein TCRdb lists, from a much larger clone, do not match at residue 11, likely due to a read error; the protein shown is translated from the DNA. The chain carries TRDV1 and TRDJ1; D gene ambiguous. V was clipped by 2 bases and J by 4 bases, with 32 bases between them. Germline CDR1 is TSWWSYY and CDR2 is QGS. The CDR3 extends over 21 amino acids. The CDR3 DNA reads TGTGCTCTTGGGGAAGCTACGTTTAGAGGGGCTTGGAGGGGCCAAAGCGATAAACTCATCTTT. Protein: CALGEATFRGAWRGQSDKLIF.

This clone showed up many times. Given a far larger clone just one base away, this is likely a sequencing read error. The same CDR3 arises from other DNA sequences in this sample as well. The chain recombines TRDV1 with TRDJ1; possible D gene TRDD3, 6 bases. The CDR3 runs to 19 residues. CDR1 is TSWWSYY, CDR2 QGS, per germline. CDR3 loop: CALGAFLLGGLPYTDKLIF. The CDR3 DNA sequence: TGTGCTCTCGGGGCTTTCCTTTTGGGGGGACTACCGTACACCGATAAACTCATCTTT.

This clone appeared a few times. The protein held in TCRdb is that of a much larger clone and does not match this DNA's translation at residue 16, likely because of a read error; the protein shown is translated from the DNA. The chain couples TRDV1 to TRDJ1; 10 bases line up with TRDD3. In the absence of a J gene in TCRdb, the DNA was matched to germline to assign it here. V dropped 3 bases and J dropped 4; count of bases not matched to a gene: 23. CDR3 size: 21 residues. Germline V gene sequence: CDR1 TSWWSYY, CDR2 QGS. This CDR3 is CALGDTRGYWGITRDGDKLIF. CDR3 DNA: TGTGCTCTTGGGGATACTAGGGGGTACTGGGGGATCACGCGGGATGGCGATAAACTCATCTTT.

This clone occurred a few times. This chain connects TRDV1 to TRDJ2, with 10 bases identical to TRDD3. Germline matching of the DNA provided the J gene here, since TCRdb leaves it blank. Germline V gives CDR1 TSWWSYY, CDR2 QGS. Trimming took 2 bases from V and 4 from J; bases not matched to a gene: 34. This CDR3 comprises 26 residues. The CDR3 region has the DNA TGTGCTCTTGGGGAAATCGTAATGACCTTTGAGGCTTTCTGGGGGATAATCCCCCGGGCGACAGCACAACTCTTCTTT. Protein: CALGEIVMTFEAFWGIIPRATAQLFF.

This clone was seen only a few times. This DNA translates differently at residue 6 from the TCRdb protein, which is that of a much larger clone; a read error is likely, and the protein shown is the DNA's own translation. The chain has TRAV38-2/DV8 and TRDJ1; 7 bases align to TRDD3. Here the J gene was assigned by germline matching of the DNA, as TCRdb has none. Germline values: CDR1 TSESDYY, CDR2 QEAYKQQN. Trimming cost V 7 bases and J 0 bases; bases outside gene matches: 30. The CDR3 sequence is 22 residues long. CDR3 DNA: TGTGCTTATCGTCCACTCCTGTTCGGAAAGCACTGGGGACCTCAGTACACCGATAAACTCATCTTT. The encoded protein is CAYRPLLFGKHWGPQYTDKLIF.

In regard to this clone: A far larger clone is just one base off, so this is likely a read error. The sample contains more than one DNA sequence encoding this CDR3. J is TRDJ1 and V is TRDV2; the D gene is possibly TRDD2 (5 bases). The J gene was missing in TCRdb and was found by matching the end of the DNA to germline. This CDR3 has 14 residues. Germline-derived CDR1 and CDR2 are GEAIGNYY and EKD. The CDR3 DNA is TGTGCTTGTGACTTCCCCTCTCTGCCCGATAAACTCATCTTT. It specifies CACDFPSLPDKLIF.

Note on this clone: A read error likely explains why the TCRdb protein, taken from a much larger clone, differs from this DNA's translation at residue 9; the protein shown is translated from the DNA. This chain connects TRDV1 to TRDJ1, with D perhaps matching TRDD3 (5 bases). The V end was cut by 2 bases, the J end by 0 bases, with 19 bases between. Germline V gene lookup returns CDR1 TSWWSYY and CDR2 QGS. The CDR3 loop spans 18 amino acids. CDR3 coding DNA: TGTGCTCTTGGGGAAAAAATTGGGAGATACAAGTACACCGATAAACTCATCTTT. This codes for CALGEKIGRYKYTDKLIF.

This clone was seen repeatedly, ten times or more. This DNA's translation and the protein TCRdb lists, from a much larger clone, do not match at residue 3, likely due to a read error; the protein shown is translated from the DNA. The CDR3 region has the DNA TGTGCTCCGCGGCCTTCCCTGACCGATAAACTCATCTTT. Amino acid sequence: CAPRPSLTDKLIF. This chain uses TRDV1 with TRDJ1, with a tentative D call TRDD2 (6 bases). Germline CDR1 TSWWSYY, CDR2 QGS. The CDR3 contains 13 residues. V dropped 10 bases and J dropped 2 bases, with 14 bases sitting between them.

As for this clone: A read error is likely here: a far larger clone is one base away. Other nucleotide sequences from this sample produce the same CDR3. The chain has TRDV1 and TRDJ1, with 9 positions matching TRDD3. Here the J gene came from matching the DNA to germline, since TCRdb omits it. The CDR3 extends over 17 amino acids. In germline, CDR1 is TSWWSYY, CDR2 QGS. CDR3 residues: CALGEGTLGDYTDKLIF. Here the CDR3 DNA reads TGTGCTCTTGGGGAAGGAACTCTGGGGGATTACACGGATAAACTCATCTTT.

This clone was counted between two and nine times. TCRdb's listed protein matches a much larger clone and diverges from this DNA's translation at residue 17, likely through a read error; the protein shown comes from the DNA. This chain uses TRDV1 with TRDJ1; 11 bases agree with TRDD3. Since TCRdb gives no J gene, matching the DNA to germline was used here to assign it. With V trimmed by 4 bases and J by 4 bases, 44 bases remained unmatched. This CDR3 spans 28 amino acids. Germline V lookup: CDR1 TSWWSYY, CDR2 QGS. Written as DNA, the CDR3 is TGTGCTCTTGGGGTCCCCTCAAGCGGGCCTATCATGTACTGGGGGATATGCGCAGTTGGGCTTCATTACGATAAACTCATCTTT. It translates to CALGVPSSGPIMYWGICAVGLHYDKLIF.

This clone was seen repeatedly, ten times or more. A far larger clone is off by one base, so a read error is likely. In the same sample, other DNA sequences code for this CDR3. V is TRDV1 and J is TRDJ1; 7 nucleotides line up with TRDD3. Germline V gene data show CDR1 as TSWWSYY and CDR2 as QGS. This CDR3 comprises 17 residues. Trimming took 2 bases from V and 1 from J; bases not matched to a gene: 10. The CDR3 sequence: CALGEELGLRATDKLIF. The CDR3 DNA is TGTGCTCTTGGGGAAGAACTGGGGCTCAGGGCCACCGATAAACTCATCTTT.